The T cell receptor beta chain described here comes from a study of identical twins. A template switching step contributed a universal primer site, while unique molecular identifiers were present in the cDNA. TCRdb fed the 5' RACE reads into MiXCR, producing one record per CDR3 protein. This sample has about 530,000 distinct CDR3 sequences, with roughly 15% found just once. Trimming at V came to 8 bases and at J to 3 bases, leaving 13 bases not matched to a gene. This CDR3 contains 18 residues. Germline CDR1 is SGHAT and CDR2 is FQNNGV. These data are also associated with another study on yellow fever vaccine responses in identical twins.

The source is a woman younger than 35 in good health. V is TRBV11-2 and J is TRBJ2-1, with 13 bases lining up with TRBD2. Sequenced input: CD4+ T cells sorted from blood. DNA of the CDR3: TGTGCCAGCGTCGGGAGGAGACTAGCGGGGGGCCGCTACAATGAGCAGTTCTTC. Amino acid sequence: CASVGRRLAGGRYNEQFF.